This T cell receptor (beta chain) was sequenced during a study of blood T cells in healthy people across ages. The CDR3 sequence is 15 residues long. V shed 1 base and J 6 bases; nucleotides not matched to a gene: 4. A second roughly 6 to 11 cycle PCR used barcoded and J-beta primers. TCRdb called the 5' RACE reads again in MiXCR, with one record for every CDR3 protein. The table records about 780,000 distinct CDR3 sequences, about half of them present only once. The sample was blood. The source of this sequence is a man older than 75 in good health. This sequence joins TRBV12-3 or TRBV12-4 and TRBJ2-2; 8 nucleotides line up with TRBD1. The CDR3 region is CASSLDRQGPGELFF. The DNA for the CDR3 is TGTGCCAGCAGTTTAGACCGACAGGGGCCCGGGGAGCTGTTTTTT.